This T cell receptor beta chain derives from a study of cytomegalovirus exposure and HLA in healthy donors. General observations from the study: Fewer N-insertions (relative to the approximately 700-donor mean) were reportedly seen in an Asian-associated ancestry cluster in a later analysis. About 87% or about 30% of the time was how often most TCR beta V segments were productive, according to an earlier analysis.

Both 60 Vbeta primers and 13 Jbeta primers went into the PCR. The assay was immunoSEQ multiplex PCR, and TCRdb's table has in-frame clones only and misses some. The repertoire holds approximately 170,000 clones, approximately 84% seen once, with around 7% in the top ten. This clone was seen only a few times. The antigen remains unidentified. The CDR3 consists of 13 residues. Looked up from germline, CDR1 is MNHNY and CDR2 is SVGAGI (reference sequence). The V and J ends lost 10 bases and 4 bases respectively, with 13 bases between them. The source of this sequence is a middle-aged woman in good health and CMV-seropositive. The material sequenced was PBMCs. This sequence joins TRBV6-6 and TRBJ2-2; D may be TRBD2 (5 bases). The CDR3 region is CAIARVTTGELFF. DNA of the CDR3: TGTGCCATTGCGAGGGTGACCACCGGGGAGCTGTTTTTT.